These T cell receptor beta chains were read from a single sample in a study of shared clonotypes between healthy human individuals. Only in-frame clones appear in the TCRdb table, and some are missing; sequencing was by immunoSEQ multiplex PCR. The sample includes millions of clones, 85% to 95% of them seen just once. Material: naive CD4+ T cells from PBMCs. The receptors originated from a man aged 18 to 29 in good health. Some clones in this sample may be carry-over from other donors' samples. Both conserved end residues are part of each CDR3. D genes are given only for firm matches. Where a row states a size, it is once, few, many or the class of an expanded clone; other rows omit it.

>NA|NA|TRBJ2-5|TRBV15
CATSRDLGSHQETQYF
TGTGCCACCAGCAGAGATCTAGGCAGCCACCAAGAGACCCAGTACTTC
>TRBD2|NA|TRBJ2-5|TRBV6-5
CASSSKWGGAQETQYF
TGTGCCAGCAGTTCCAAGTGGGGAGGGGCCCAAGAGACCCAGTACTTC
>NA|NA|TRBJ2-3|TRBV5-1
CASSLSTTSTDTQYF
TGCGCCAGCAGCTTGTCTACCACTAGCACAGATACGCAGTATTTT
>NA|NA|TRBJ1-2|TRBV19
CATSDRRGLGYTF
TGTGCCACCTCAGACCGCCGGGGCCTTGGCTACACCTTC
>NA|NA|TRBJ1-1|TRBV2
CASSESRGAFF
TGTGCCAGCAGTGAATCGCGTGGAGCTTTCTTT
>NA|once|TRBJ2-1|TRBV9
CASSVDRNNEQFF
TGTGCCAGCAGCGTAGATAGAAATAATGAGCAGTTCTTC
>TRBD1|NA|TRBJ1-5|TRBV5-1
CASSAQGGNQPQHF
TGCGCCAGCAGCGCTCAGGGGGGCAATCAGCCCCAGCATTTT
>NA|NA|TRBJ1-4|TRBV2
CASSPGYANEKLFF
TGTGCCAGCAGTCCAGGGTATGCTAATGAAAAACTGTTTTTT
>TRBD2|NA|TRBJ2-2|TRBV5-1
CASSPGTSGSTGELFF
TGCGCCAGCAGCCCGGGGACTAGCGGGAGTACCGGGGAGCTGTTTTTT
>NA|NA|TRBJ2-1|TRBV10-3
CAISETYNEQFF
TGTGCCATCAGTGAGACCTACAATGAGCAGTTCTTC
>NA|NA|TRBJ1-5|TRBV18
CASSPGGGSGSNQPQHF
TGTGCCAGCTCACCGGGGGGGGGCAGCGGTAGCAATCAGCCCCAGCATTTT
>TRBD2|NA|TRBJ2-7|TRBV5-1
CASSLLAGGLGSYEQYF
TGCGCCAGCAGCTTGCTAGCGGGAGGGCTGGGGTCCTACGAGCAGTACTTC
>NA|NA|TRBJ1-2|TRBV18
CASSPQTDHNYGYTF
TGTGCCAGCTCACCTCAAACGGATCATAACTATGGCTACACCTTC
>NA|NA|TRBJ2-5|TRBV28
CASSTRAGGTETQYF
TGTGCCAGCAGTACCAGGGCTGGCGGCACAGAGACCCAGTACTTC
>NA|NA|TRBJ2-2|TRBV7-8
CASSVGWTGELFF
TGTGCCAGCAGCGTGGGGTGGACCGGGGAGCTGTTTTTT
>NA|NA|TRBJ2-7|TRBV7-6
CASSRGYEQYF
TGTGCCAGCAGCCGCGGCTACGAGCAGTACTTC
>NA|once|TRBJ1-4|TRBV9
CASSPRGTATNEKLFF
TGTGCCAGCAGCCCTCGGGGGACTGCAACTAATGAAAAACTGTTTTTT
>NA|NA|TRBJ2-5|TRBV7-2
CASIPPSRETQYF
TGTGCCAGCATCCCGCCCTCCAGGGAGACCCAGTACTTC
>TRBD2|NA|TRBJ2-1|TRBV10-1
CASSEGTSGTNEQFF
TGCGCCAGCAGTGAAGGGACTAGCGGGACCAATGAGCAGTTCTTC
>TRBD1|NA|TRBJ2-7|TRBV7-2
CASSSDDGTAYEQYF
TGTGCCAGCAGCTCAGACGACGGGACAGCCTACGAGCAGTACTTC
>NA|NA|TRBJ2-5|TRBV7-3
CASSRRPQETQYF
TGTGCCAGCAGCCGGAGACCCCAAGAGACCCAGTACTTC
>NA|NA|TRBJ1-3|TRBV5-6
CASSLSGGPIYF
TGTGCCAGCAGCTTGTCCGGGGGGCCCATATATTTT
>NA|NA|TRBJ2-3|TRBV5-1
CASSIPSDLNTDTQYF
TGCGCCAGCAGCATCCCTTCGGACCTAAACACAGATACGCAGTATTTT
>TRBD1|NA|TRBJ2-7|TRBV5-6
CASSSDRAYEQYF
TGTGCCAGCAGCTCCGACAGGGCCTACGAGCAGTACTTC
>NA|NA|TRBJ2-1|TRBV29-1
CSVVLGRAYNEQFF
TGCAGCGTTGTTTTGGGACGGGCCTACAATGAGCAGTTCTTC
>NA|NA|TRBJ1-2|TRBV28
CASAGGGYGYTF
TGTGCCAGCGCCGGGGGGGGCTATGGCTACACCTTC
>NA|NA|TRBJ2-5|TRBV29-1
CSVGRRGETQYF
TGCAGCGTTGGAAGGCGGGGAGAGACCCAGTACTTC
>NA|NA|TRBJ2-5|TRBV18
CASYRSAQETQYF
TGTGCCAGCTACCGGAGTGCCCAAGAGACCCAGTACTTC
>TRBD2|NA|TRBJ2-1|TRBV27
CASAFGLAGPNEQFF
TGTGCCAGCGCCTTCGGACTAGCGGGACCGAATGAGCAGTTCTTC
>NA|few|TRBJ1-1|TRBV30
CAWSVGGNTEAFF
TGTGCCTGGAGTGTAGGAGGGAACACTGAAGCTTTCTTT
>NA|NA|TRBJ2-7|TRBV7-2
CASSFERAGEQYF
TGTGCCAGCAGCTTTGAGAGGGCGGGAGAGCAGTACTTC
>TRBD2|NA|TRBJ2-3|TRBV4-2
CASSQDPSGLGADTQYF
TGTGCCAGCAGCCAAGACCCCTCGGGACTAGGGGCAGATACGCAGTATTTT
>NA|NA|TRBJ2-4|TRBV7-9
CASSIRPVAKNIQYF
TGTGCCAGCAGCATCAGACCGGTAGCCAAAAACATTCAGTACTTC
>TRBD1|NA|TRBJ2-7|TRBV11-2
CASSLDRGAYEQYF
TGTGCCAGCAGCTTGGACAGGGGTGCCTACGAGCAGTACTTC
>TRBD1|NA|TRBJ2-3|TRBV28
CASRGRDRGLDTQYF
TGTGCCAGCCGCGGTCGGGACAGGGGATTAGATACGCAGTATTTT
>NA|NA|TRBJ2-5|TRBV5-4
CASSPNSGAGETQYF
TGTGCCAGCAGCCCTAATTCGGGGGCTGGAGAGACCCAGTACTTC
>NA|once|TRBJ2-3|TRBV2
CASSGQSDTQYF
TGTGCCAGCAGTGGACAGTCAGATACGCAGTATTTT
>TRBD1|once|TRBJ1-2|TRBV29-1
CSVEDYDRGYYGYTF
TGCAGCGTTGAAGACTATGACAGGGGGTACTATGGCTACACCTTC
>TRBD1|few|TRBJ2-7|TRBV5-1
CASSNQGAYEQYF
TGCGCCAGCAGCAACCAGGGGGCGTACGAGCAGTACTTC
>NA|NA|TRBJ1-2|TRBV5-4
CASSPQASQAYGYTF
TGTGCCAGCAGCCCACAGGCCTCACAGGCCTATGGCTACACCTTC
>NA|NA|TRBJ1-1|TRBV29-1
CSAKRRGTEAFF
TGCAGCGCGAAACGCAGGGGCACTGAAGCTTTCTTT
>NA|NA|TRBJ2-1|TRBV9
CASSTRSDSYNEQFF
TGTGCCAGCAGCACACGTAGCGACTCCTACAATGAGCAGTTCTTC
>NA|NA|TRBJ1-2|TRBV5-4
CASSREMRTWNGYTF
TGTGCCAGCAGCCGAGAAATGAGAACTTGGAATGGCTACACCTTC
>NA|NA|TRBJ2-7|TRBV5-1
CASSYGGKPSYEQYF
TGCGCCAGCAGCTATGGAGGCAAGCCCTCCTACGAGCAGTACTTC
>TRBD1|NA|TRBJ2-2|TRBV5-4
CASSSGTGNTGELFF
TGTGCCAGCAGCTCCGGGACAGGGAACACCGGGGAGCTGTTTTTT
>NA|once|TRBJ2-3|TRBV6-1
CASSRQGYEDTQYF
TGTGCCAGCAGTCGACAAGGTTATGAGGATACGCAGTATTTT
>NA|NA|TRBJ2-3|TRBV7-3
CASSLLFSDTQYF
TGTGCCAGCAGCTTATTATTTTCAGATACGCAGTATTTT
>NA|NA|TRBJ2-5|TRBV7-2
CASSLSLGETQYF
TGTGCCAGCAGCTTAAGTCTAGGGGAGACCCAGTACTTC
>NA|NA|TRBJ2-1|TRBV5-1
CASSTSTGTLYNEQFF
TGCGCCAGCAGTACTAGTACGGGCACCCTGTACAATGAGCAGTTCTTC
>NA|NA|TRBJ1-5|TRBV6-1
CASRLTGNQPQHF
TGTGCCAGCAGACTTACCGGGAATCAGCCCCAGCATTTT
>NA|NA|TRBJ2-5|TRBV5-1
CASSSSPTGLQETQYF
TGCGCCAGCAGCTCCTCCCCGACAGGACTCCAAGAGACCCAGTACTTC
>NA|NA|TRBJ1-1|TRBV2
CANSQRSMNTEAFF
TGTGCCAACTCACAGCGAAGTATGAACACTGAAGCTTTCTTT
>TRBD2|NA|TRBJ2-3|TRBV5-1
CASSPGTSGRAVDTQYF
TGCGCCAGCAGCCCTGGGACTAGCGGGAGGGCGGTAGATACGCAGTATTTT
>TRBD1|NA|TRBJ2-7|TRBV28
CASSQPGQSYEQYF
TGTGCCAGCAGTCAACCGGGACAGTCCTACGAGCAGTACTTC
>TRBD1|NA|TRBJ1-4|TRBV10-3
CAISEPGQGTEKLFF
TGTGCCATCAGTGAACCGGGACAGGGTACTGAAAAACTGTTTTTT
>NA|NA|TRBJ1-3|TRBV19
CASSLQGTGNTIYF
TGTGCCAGTAGTCTGCAGGGTACTGGAAACACCATATATTTT
>TRBD1|NA|TRBJ1-1|TRBV7-9
CASSFNLGGTGAADTEAFF
TGTGCCAGCAGCTTTAATCTAGGTGGTACAGGGGCCGCGGACACTGAAGCTTTCTTT